These 18 T cell receptor beta chains were all obtained from the same sample, sequenced in a study of T cell repertoires in aging, cancer and after chemotherapy. A mixed TRB-A/B primer pool amplified rearranged TRB by multiplex touch-down PCR. From the multiplex PCR reads, TCRdb called clonotypes with MiXCR, one entry per CDR3 protein. Among fewer than 15,000 distinct CDR3 sequences listed, less than 30% were seen once. The template was genomic DNA from peripheral blood, not RNA. The material sequenced was blood. These receptors originate from a human donor in good health.

This chain links TRBV6-1 with TRBJ2-2, with TRBD2 as a possible D gene (5 bases). The V gene's germline CDR1 is MNHNS and CDR2 SASEGT. The V gene lost 4 bases and the J gene lost 3 bases, with 9 bases spanning the gap. CDR3 size: 14 residues. CDR3 sequence (DNA): TGTGCCAGCAGTGGACTACCTGACACCGGGGAGCTGTTTTTT. Its translation is CASSGLPDTGELFF.

CDR3 DNA: TGTGCCAGCAGAGACAGGGGTTACTCGGGCACTGAAGCTTTCTTT. This translates into CASRDRGYSGTEAFF. The chain uses TRBV6-5 and TRBJ1-1; TRBD1 matches 8 bases. V lost 6 bases, J lost 4 bases, and 10 bases stayed unmatched. The CDR3 totals 15 residues. Germline CDR1 and CDR2: MNHEY and SVGAGI.

The chain couples TRBV14 to TRBJ1-6; possibly TRBD1 for D (6 bases). The length of the CDR3 is 17 residues. Germline CDR1 is SGHDN and CDR2 is FVKESK. V gave up 0 bases and J gave up 9 bases, with 18 bases separating them. This chain's CDR3 is CASSQEVVGRGGSPLHF. CDR3 DNA sequence: TGTGCCAGCAGCCAAGAGGTAGTGGGCAGGGGTGGTTCACCCCTCCACTTT.

The chain recombines TRBV18 with TRBJ2-3; 7 bases fit TRBD1. Per the germline V gene, CDR1 is KGHSH and CDR2 is LQKENI. V gave up 3 bases and J gave up 5 bases; unmatched junction bases: 17. The CDR3 consists of 18 residues. CDR3 amino acids: CASSPEENFGQVRDTQYF. Written as DNA, the CDR3 is TGTGCCAGCTCACCCGAAGAGAATTTTGGACAGGTCAGAGATACGCAGTATTTT.

V and J are TRBV11-2 and TRBJ1-1, with 10 bases identical to TRBD1. CDR1 and CDR2 from the germline V gene are SGHAT and FQNNGV. The CDR3 is 13 amino acids. The V and J ends lost 4 bases and 5 bases, in that order; junction bases with no gene match: 1. CDR3 residues: CASSWDRGTEAFF. In nucleotides, the CDR3 is TGTGCCAGCAGCTGGGACAGGGGAACTGAAGCTTTCTTT.

This clonotype was counted ten times or more. This rearrangement joins TRBV6-4 to TRBJ1-2, with 7 bases matching TRBD1. Germline CDR1 and CDR2: MRHNA and SNTAGT. Unmatched junction bases numbered 12, after V lost 9 bases and J lost 5 bases. The length of the CDR3 is 14 residues. The CDR3 DNA reads as TGTGCCAGTCCTAGGGGGCAGGGACCTTATGGCTACACCTTC. Protein: CASPRGQGPYGYTF.

The rearrangement links TRBV5-1 to TRBJ2-3; D call uncertain. Per germline, CDR1 SGHRS and CDR2 YFSETQ. The CDR3 runs to 17 residues. Trimming shortened V by 0 bases and J by 0 bases, and 14 bases separated the two germline ends. This chain's CDR3 is CASSLEASLTSTDTQYF. CDR3 sequence (DNA): TGCGCCAGCAGCTTGGAGGCTTCCCTGACTAGCACAGATACGCAGTATTTT. The entire variable domain, with the rest obtained from reference TRBV5-1 and TRBJ2-3, is as follows: KAGVTQTPRYLIKTRGQQVTLSCSPISGHRSVSWYQQTPGQGLQFLFEYFSETQRNKGNFPGRFSGRQFSNSRSEMNVSTLELGDSALYLCASSLEASLTSTDTQYFGPGTRLTVL.

The chain joins TRBV5-6 to TRBJ1-4; 7 bases line up with TRBD1. CDR3 length equals 14 residues. Losses at the gene ends were 2 bases for V and 7 bases for J; bases not matched to a gene: 5. Germline CDR1 SGHDT, CDR2 YYEEEE. In DNA form, the CDR3 reads TGTGCCAGCAGCTTTACAGGGGATAGTGAAAAACTGTTTTTT. This encodes CASSFTGDSEKLFF.

The genes are TRBV19 and TRBJ2-1; D might be TRBD1 or TRBD2, each matching 6 bases. This CDR3 comprises 15 residues. CDR1 LNHDA and CDR2 SQIVND come from the germline V gene (reference sequence). V was cut by 2 bases and J by 3 bases, with 11 bases left in between. CDR3 sequence reads: CASSIKEGGYNEQFF. The CDR3 DNA sequence: TGTGCCAGTAGTATAAAAGAGGGGGGCTACAATGAGCAGTTCTTC.

The rearrangement joins TRBV15 to TRBJ1-5, with D uncertain. The V end lost 0 bases, the J end lost 1 base, and 7 bases lay between the germline ends. The CDR3 sequence is 15 residues long. Germline-derived CDR1 and CDR2 are LNHNV and YYDKDF (reference sequence). The CDR3 DNA reads as TGTGCCACCAGCAGAGATCTGGCAAGCAATCAGCCCCAGCATTTT. Residues: CATSRDLASNQPQHF.

In this sample, this clonotype turned up a few times. The chain couples TRBV6-1 to TRBJ1-1; TRBD1 agrees at 7 bases. V lost 5 bases, J lost 3 bases, and 3 bases stayed unmatched. CDR1 is MNHNS and CDR2 is SASEGT in the germline V gene. The CDR3 length is 13 residues. CDR3 DNA: TGTGCCAGCAGTCAACAGGGGTACACTGAAGCTTTCTTT. It yields the protein CASSQQGYTEAFF.

Only a few counts were recorded for this clonotype. This chain joins TRBV7-2 and TRBJ2-7; D is possibly TRBD2 (5 bases). Trimming stripped 5 bases from V and 0 bases from J, with 11 bases between. There are 14 residues in the CDR3. CDR1 is SGHTA, CDR2 FQGNSA, per germline. CDR3 sequence: CASSREEGSYEQYF. For the CDR3, the DNA is TGTGCCAGCAGCCGAGAAGAGGGCTCCTACGAGCAGTACTTC.

V usage is TRBV20-1 and J usage is TRBJ2-5, with D tentatively TRBD2 (6 bases). This CDR3 has 12 residues. The germline V gene encodes CDR1 DFQATT and CDR2 SNEGSKA (reference sequence). CDR3 in amino acids: CRTGRGTETQYF. The CDR3 nucleotides are TGCAGAACGGGTCGGGGGACGGAGACCCAGTACTTC.

The chain uses TRBV19 and TRBJ1-1; D uncertain. V dropped 5 bases and J dropped 1 base, with 8 bases sitting between them. Germline loops: CDR1 LNHDA, CDR2 SQIVND (reference sequence). This CDR3 spans 13 amino acids. In DNA, the CDR3 is TGTGCCAGTAGTGTTGTCAAGAACACTGAAGCTTTCTTT. Residues: CASSVVKNTEAFF. Together with reference TRBV19 and TRBJ1-1, the CDR3 gives the full variable domain: DGGITQSPKYLFRKEGQNVTLSCEQNLNHDAMYWYRQDPGQGLRLIYYSQIVNDFQKGDIAEGYSVSREKKESFPLTVTSAQKNPTAFYLCASSVVKNTEAFFGQGTRLTVV.

This clonotype came up many times. The chain couples TRBV29-1 to TRBJ1-1, with D possibly matching TRBD1 (6 bases). Germline V lookup: CDR1 SQVTM, CDR2 ANQGSEA. With 2 bases removed from V and 1 base from J, the gap between germline ends came to 8 bases. This CDR3 contains 13 residues. The CDR3 protein is CSVERGANTEAFF. The CDR3 bases are TGCAGCGTTGAAAGGGGGGCGAACACTGAAGCTTTCTTT.

This clonotype is medium-sized in the sample. This chain uses TRBV30 with TRBJ2-6; TRBD2 agrees at 12 bases. J gave up 4 bases and V 6 bases, and 7 bases lay outside the gene matches. The germline gives CDR1 GTSNPN, CDR2 SVGIG (reference sequence). This CDR3 spans 16 amino acids. The CDR3, as DNA: TGTGCCTGCACACTAGCGGGGGGTTCAGGGGCCAACGTCCTGACTTTC. It translates to CACTLAGGSGANVLTF.

The chain recombines TRBV30 with TRBJ2-3; TRBD2 matches 10 bases. With 1 base clipped from V and 2 bases from J, the junction kept 9 bases outside the gene matches. This CDR3 has 17 amino acids. CDR1 and CDR2 from the germline V gene are GTSNPN and SVGIG (reference sequence). The CDR3 DNA sequence: TGTGCCTGGAGTGATCTAGCGGGGGAACGCCACACAGATACGCAGTATTTT. Translated, it gives CAWSDLAGERHTDTQYF.

This clonotype was picked up many times. V and J are TRBV19 and TRBJ2-7; the D call may be TRBD1 or TRBD2 (5 bases each). The CDR3 contains 13 residues. V lost 5 bases to trimming and J lost 2 bases, with 10 bases between them. The germline gives CDR1 LNHDA, CDR2 SQIVND (reference sequence). CDR3 in amino acids: CASSRGAAYEQYF. DNA for the CDR3: TGTGCCAGTAGTCGAGGGGCTGCCTACGAGCAGTACTTC. Full variable domain (rest looked up from reference TRBV19 and TRBJ2-7): DGGITQSPKYLFRKEGQNVTLSCEQNLNHDAMYWYRQDPGQGLRLIYYSQIVNDFQKGDIAEGYSVSREKKESFPLTVTSAQKNPTAFYLCASSRGAAYEQYFGPGTRLTVT.